This T cell receptor beta chain was identified in a study of CD8 T cells in ankylosing spondylitis. Study observations and caveats: Within matched ankylosing spondylitis synovial fluid, disease-linked clones were reportedly significantly enriched. Disease-associated clonotypes exhibited CD8+ identity and were relatively infrequent in peripheral blood.

On this clonotype itself: What it recognizes is unknown.

TCRdb called the 5' RACE reads again in MiXCR, with one record for every CDR3 protein. The sample has about 280,000 distinct CDR3 sequences; about 19% are singletons. The length of the CDR3 is 15 residues. Per the germline V gene, CDR1 is LNHDA and CDR2 is SQIVND (reference sequence). V dropped 0 bases and J dropped 7; count of bases not matched to a gene: 6. This rearrangement joins TRBV19 to TRBJ1-5; 7 bases match TRBD1. Sequenced sample: blood, either unsorted or a sorted T cell fraction (not recorded which). This TCR derives from a male donor with ankylosing spondylitis or in good health (not recorded which). The CDR3 loop reads CASSIEGRGRQPQHF. The CDR3 DNA reads as TGTGCCAGTAGTATAGAGGGCAGGGGGAGGCAGCCCCAGCATTTT. Using reference TRBV19 and TRBJ1-5 for the parts outside the CDR3, the full variable domain is DGGITQSPKYLFRKEGQNVTLSCEQNLNHDAMYWYRQDPGQGLRLIYYSQIVNDFQKGDIAEGYSVSREKKESFPLTVTSAQKNPTAFYLCASSIEGRGRQPQHFGDGTRLSIL.